This T cell receptor (beta chain) was observed in a study of T cell responses to AZD1222 COVID-19 vaccine. Findings and limits, study-wide: Researchers took repertoire samples only after the peak T cell response had come.

Looked up from germline, CDR1 is WNHNN and CDR2 is SYGVQD (reference sequence). V dropped 4 bases and J dropped 7 bases, with 8 bases sitting between them. This CDR3 contains 13 residues. This table comes from immunoSEQ multiplex PCR, and its TCRdb copy is limited to in-frame clones, with some not included. The sample includes about 76,000 clones, around 80% of them seen just once. As to this clone: As yet, its antigen is unknown.

The chain links TRBV10-1 to TRBJ1-6; D unclear. Sequences were derived from peripheral blood, sampled 28 days after the second dose of the MenACWY control vaccine. The TCR was taken from an adult who received the MenACWY meningococcal vaccine as a control. The CDR3 loop reads CASSANGNSPLHF. The CDR3 DNA reads TGCGCCAGCAGTGCGAACGGGAATTCACCCCTCCACTTT.